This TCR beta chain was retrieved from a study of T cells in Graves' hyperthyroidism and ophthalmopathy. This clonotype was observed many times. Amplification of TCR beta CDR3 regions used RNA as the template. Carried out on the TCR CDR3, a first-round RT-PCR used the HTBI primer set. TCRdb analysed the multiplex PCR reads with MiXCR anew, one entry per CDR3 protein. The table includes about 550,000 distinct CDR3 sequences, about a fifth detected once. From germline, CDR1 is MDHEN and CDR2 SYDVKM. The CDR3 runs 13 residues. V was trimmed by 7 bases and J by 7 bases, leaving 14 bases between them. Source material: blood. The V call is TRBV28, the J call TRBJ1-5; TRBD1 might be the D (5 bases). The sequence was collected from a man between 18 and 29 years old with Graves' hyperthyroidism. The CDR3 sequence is CASTTGGVQPQHF. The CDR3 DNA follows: TGTGCCAGCACCACGGGGGGGGTCCAGCCCCAGCATTTT.